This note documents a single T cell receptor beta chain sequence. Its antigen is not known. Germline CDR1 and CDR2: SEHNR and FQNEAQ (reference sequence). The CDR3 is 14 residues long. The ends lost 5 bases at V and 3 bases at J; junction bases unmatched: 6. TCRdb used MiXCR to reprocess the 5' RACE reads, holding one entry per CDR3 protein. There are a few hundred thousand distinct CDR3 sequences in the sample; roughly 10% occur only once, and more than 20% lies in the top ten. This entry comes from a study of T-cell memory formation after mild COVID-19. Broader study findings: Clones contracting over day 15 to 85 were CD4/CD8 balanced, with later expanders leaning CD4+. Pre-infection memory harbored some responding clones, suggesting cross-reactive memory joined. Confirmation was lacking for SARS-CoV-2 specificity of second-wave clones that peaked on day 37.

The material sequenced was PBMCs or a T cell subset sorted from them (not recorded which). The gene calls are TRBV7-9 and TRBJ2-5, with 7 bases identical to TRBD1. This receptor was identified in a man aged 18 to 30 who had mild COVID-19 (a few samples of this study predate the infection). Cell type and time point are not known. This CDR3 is CASSPGQNKETQYF. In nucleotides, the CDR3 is TGTGCCAGCAGCCCGGGACAGAACAAAGAGACCCAGTACTTC.